The 3 T cell receptor beta chains presented below share a single source sample, sequenced in a study of CD8 T cells in ankylosing spondylitis. TCRdb used MiXCR to reprocess the 5' RACE reads, holding one entry per CDR3 protein. The repertoire consists of 90,000 to 100,000 distinct CDR3 sequences, with about 7.7% occurring once and the leading ten covering 9.9%. The specimen sequenced was blood, either unsorted or a sorted T cell fraction (not recorded which). The receptors were gathered from a male donor with ankylosing spondylitis or in good health (not recorded which).

This clonotype was observed many times. The chain employs TRBV12-5 and TRBJ2-1, with 9 bases identical to TRBD1. V was pared by 3 bases and J by 7 bases, with 13 bases of the junction left unmatched. CDR3 length equals 17 residues. The germline gives CDR1 LGHNT, CDR2 FRNRAP. The CDR3: CASGFEPDRGTFNEQFF. In DNA, the CDR3 is TGTGCTAGTGGTTTTGAACCGGACAGGGGAACTTTTAATGAGCAGTTCTTC.

This clonotype has just a few counts. The V gene is TRBV7-9, the J gene TRBJ2-1; possible D gene TRBD2, 7 bases. The V end was cut by 2 bases, the J end by 5 bases, with 19 bases between. CDR3 size: 17 residues. Germline V gives CDR1 SEHNR, CDR2 FQNEAQ (reference sequence). This CDR3 is CASSLRGEGGVHNEQFF. CDR3 nucleotide sequence: TGTGCCAGCAGCTTAAGGGGGGAGGGCGGGGTCCACAATGAGCAGTTCTTC.

V gene TRBV27 combines with J gene TRBJ2-3; 10 positions agree with TRBD2. This CDR3 contains 15 residues. The V and J ends lost 0 bases and 10 bases, in that order; junction bases with no gene match: 7. CDR1 and CDR2 from the germline V gene are MNHEY and SMNVEV (reference sequence). The CDR3 is CASSLSPSGGRAQYF. DNA for the CDR3: TGTGCCAGCAGTTTATCGCCTAGCGGGGGTCGGGCGCAGTATTTT.